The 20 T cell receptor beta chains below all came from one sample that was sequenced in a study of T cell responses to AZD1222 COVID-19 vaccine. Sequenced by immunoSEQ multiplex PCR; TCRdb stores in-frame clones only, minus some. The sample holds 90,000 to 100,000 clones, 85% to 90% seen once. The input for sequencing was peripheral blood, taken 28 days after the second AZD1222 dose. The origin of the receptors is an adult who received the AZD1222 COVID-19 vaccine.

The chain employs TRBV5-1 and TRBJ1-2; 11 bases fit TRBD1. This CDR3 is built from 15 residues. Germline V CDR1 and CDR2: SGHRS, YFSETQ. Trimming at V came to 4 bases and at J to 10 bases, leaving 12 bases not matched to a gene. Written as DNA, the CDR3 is TGCGCCAGCAGCGGGTCCGGGACAGGGGGGACGGTCTACACCTTC. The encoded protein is CASSGSGTGGTVYTF.

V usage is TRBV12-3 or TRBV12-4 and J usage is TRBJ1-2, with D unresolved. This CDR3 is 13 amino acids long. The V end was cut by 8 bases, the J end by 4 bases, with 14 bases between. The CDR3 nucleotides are TGTGCCAGCGGTAGAACAGACACCTATGGCTACACCTTC. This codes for CASGRTDTYGYTF.

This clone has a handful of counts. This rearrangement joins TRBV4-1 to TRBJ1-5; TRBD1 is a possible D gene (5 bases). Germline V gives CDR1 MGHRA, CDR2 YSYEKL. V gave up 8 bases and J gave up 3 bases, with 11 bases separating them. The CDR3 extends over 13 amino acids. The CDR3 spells CASAQGNNQPQHF. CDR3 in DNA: TGCGCCAGCGCCCAGGGAAACAATCAGCCCCAGCATTTT.

The CDR3 here is CASSNFPGQIDSNQPQHF. The CDR3 DNA is TGTGCCAGCAGCAATTTTCCCGGACAGATTGATAGCAATCAGCCCCAGCATTTT. This sequence joins TRBV21-1 and TRBJ1-5; the table names TRBD1, a call not compared with the DNA. TRBV21-1 has pseudogene status. The CDR3 sequence is 18 residues long.

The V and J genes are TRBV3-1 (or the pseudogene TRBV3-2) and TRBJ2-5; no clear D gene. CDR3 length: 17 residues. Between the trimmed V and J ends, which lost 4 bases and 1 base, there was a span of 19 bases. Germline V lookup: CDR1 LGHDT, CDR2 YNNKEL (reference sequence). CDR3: CASSRKGTLASQETQYF. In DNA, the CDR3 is TGTGCCAGCAGCCGGAAGGGAACGTTGGCATCCCAAGAGACCCAGTACTTC.

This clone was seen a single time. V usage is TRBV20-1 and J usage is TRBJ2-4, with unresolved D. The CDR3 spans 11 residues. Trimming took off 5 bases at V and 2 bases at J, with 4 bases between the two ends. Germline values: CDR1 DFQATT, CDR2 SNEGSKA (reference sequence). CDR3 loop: CSAGPKNIQYF. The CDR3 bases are TGCAGTGCTGGGCCCAAAAACATTCAGTACTTC.

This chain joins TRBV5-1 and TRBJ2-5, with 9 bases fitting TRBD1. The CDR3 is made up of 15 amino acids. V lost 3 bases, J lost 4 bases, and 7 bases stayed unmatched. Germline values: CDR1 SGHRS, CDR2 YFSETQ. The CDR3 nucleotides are TGCGCCAGCAGCTCACAGGGGGCGCTTGGAGAGACCCAGTACTTC. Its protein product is CASSSQGALGETQYF.

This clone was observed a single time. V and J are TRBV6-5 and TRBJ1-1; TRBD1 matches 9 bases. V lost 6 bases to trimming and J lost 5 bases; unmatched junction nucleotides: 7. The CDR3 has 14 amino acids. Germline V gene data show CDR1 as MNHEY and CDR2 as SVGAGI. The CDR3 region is CASSRTGGLTEAFF. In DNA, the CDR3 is TGTGCCAGCAGCCGAACAGGGGGCCTAACTGAAGCTTTCTTT.

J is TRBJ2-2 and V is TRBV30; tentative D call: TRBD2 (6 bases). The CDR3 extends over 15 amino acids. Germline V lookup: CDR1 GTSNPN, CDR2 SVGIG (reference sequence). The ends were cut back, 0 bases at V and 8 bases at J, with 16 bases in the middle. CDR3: CAWSVSGSAGGELFF. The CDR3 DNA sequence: TGTGCCTGGAGTGTTTCAGGATCGGCGGGAGGGGAGCTGTTTTTT. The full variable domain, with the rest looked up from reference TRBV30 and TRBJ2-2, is SQTIHQWPATLVQPVGSPLSLECTVEGTSNPNLYWYRQAAGRGLQLLFYSVGIGQISSEVPQNLSASRPQDRQFILSSKKLLLSDSGFYLCAWSVSGSAGGELFFGEGSRLTVL.

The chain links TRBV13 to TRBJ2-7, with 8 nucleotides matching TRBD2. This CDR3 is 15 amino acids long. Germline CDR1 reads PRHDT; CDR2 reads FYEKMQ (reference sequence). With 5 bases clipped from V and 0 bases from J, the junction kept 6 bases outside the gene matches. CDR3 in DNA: TGTGCCAGCAGCCTTAGCGGGGCTAGCTCCTACGAGCAGTACTTC. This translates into CASSLSGASSYEQYF.

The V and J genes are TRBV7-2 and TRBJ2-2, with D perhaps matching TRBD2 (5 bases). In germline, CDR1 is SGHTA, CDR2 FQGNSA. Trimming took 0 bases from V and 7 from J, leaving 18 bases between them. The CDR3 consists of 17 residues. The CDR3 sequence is CASSLANLALKNGELFF. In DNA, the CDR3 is TGTGCCAGCAGCTTAGCAAATCTAGCCCTAAAGAACGGGGAGCTGTTTTTT.

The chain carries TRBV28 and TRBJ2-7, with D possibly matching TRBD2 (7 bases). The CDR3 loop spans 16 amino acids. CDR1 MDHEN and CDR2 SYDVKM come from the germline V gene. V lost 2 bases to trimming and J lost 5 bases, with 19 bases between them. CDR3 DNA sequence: TGTGCCAGCAGTTTAGAGCCTGGCGGGGGCCCTGACGAGCAGTACTTC. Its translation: CASSLEPGGGPDEQYF.

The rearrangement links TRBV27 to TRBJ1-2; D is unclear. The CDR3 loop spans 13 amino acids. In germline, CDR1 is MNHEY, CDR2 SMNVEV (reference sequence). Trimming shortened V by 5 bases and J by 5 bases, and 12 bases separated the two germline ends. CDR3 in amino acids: CASSPSTGYGYTF. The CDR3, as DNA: TGTGCCAGCAGTCCCTCGACTGGTTATGGCTACACCTTC.

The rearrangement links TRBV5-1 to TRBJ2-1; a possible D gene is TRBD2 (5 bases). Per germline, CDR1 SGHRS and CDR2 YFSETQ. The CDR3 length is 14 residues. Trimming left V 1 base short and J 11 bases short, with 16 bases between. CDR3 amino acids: CASSLSVGESQQFF. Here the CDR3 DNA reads TGCGCCAGCAGCTTGTCGGTGGGAGAGAGTCAGCAGTTCTTC.

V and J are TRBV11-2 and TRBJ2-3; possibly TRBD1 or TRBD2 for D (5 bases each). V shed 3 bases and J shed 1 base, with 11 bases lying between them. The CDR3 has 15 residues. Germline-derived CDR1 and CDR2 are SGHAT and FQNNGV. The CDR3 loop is CASSFGGWRTDTQYF. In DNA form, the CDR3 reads TGTGCCAGCAGCTTTGGGGGATGGCGCACAGATACGCAGTATTTT.

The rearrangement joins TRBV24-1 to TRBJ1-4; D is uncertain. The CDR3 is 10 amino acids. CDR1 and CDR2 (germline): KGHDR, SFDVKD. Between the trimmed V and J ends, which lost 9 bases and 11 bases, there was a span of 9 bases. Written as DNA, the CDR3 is TGTGCCACCCCCTCTGGGAAACTGTTTTTT. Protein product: CATPSGKLFF.

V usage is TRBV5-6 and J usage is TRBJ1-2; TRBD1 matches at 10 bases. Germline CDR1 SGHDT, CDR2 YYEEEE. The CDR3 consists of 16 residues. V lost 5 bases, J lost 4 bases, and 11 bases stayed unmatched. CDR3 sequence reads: CASRGTGAGKGYGYTF. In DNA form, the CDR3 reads TGTGCCAGCAGGGGGACAGGGGCAGGAAAGGGCTATGGCTACACCTTC. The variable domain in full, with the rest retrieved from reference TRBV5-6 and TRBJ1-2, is DAGVTQSPTHLIKTRGQQVTLRCSPKSGHDTVSWYQQALGQGPQFIFQYYEEEERQRGNFPDRFSGHQFPNYSSELNVNALLLGDSALYLCASRGTGAGKGYGYTFGSGTRLTVV.

In nucleotides, the CDR3 is TGTGCCAGAACCCGGCAGGGGGCGCGAAGATTTAATTCCTACGAGCAGTACTTC. This translates into CARTRQGARRFNSYEQYF. The chain couples TRBV5-3 to TRBJ2-7; 8 nucleotides match TRBD1. TRBV5-3 falls under the ORF class, with uncertain function. This CDR3 contains 18 residues. The junction had 18 bases not matched to a gene; V was cut back by 6 bases and J by 1 base.

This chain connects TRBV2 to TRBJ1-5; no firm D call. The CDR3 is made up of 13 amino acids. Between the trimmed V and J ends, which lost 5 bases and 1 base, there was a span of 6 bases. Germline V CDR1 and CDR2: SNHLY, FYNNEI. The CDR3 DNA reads TGTGCCAGCAGTTTGGGAAGCAATCAGCCCCAGCATTTT. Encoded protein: CASSLGSNQPQHF. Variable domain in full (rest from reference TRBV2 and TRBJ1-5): EPEVTQTPSHQVTQMGQEVILRCVPISNHLYFYWYRQILGQKVEFLVSFYNNEISEKSEIFDDQFSVERPDGSNFTLKIRSTKLEDSAMYFCASSLGSNQPQHFGDGTRLSIL.

The CDR3 bases are TGTGCCAGCAGTGAAGCGCTTCCGGGACTAGCGGCTTACAATGAGCAGTTCTTC. This sequence encodes CASSEALPGLAAYNEQFF. The V gene is TRBV6-1, the J gene TRBJ2-1; TRBD2 agrees at 11 bases. Germline CDR1 and CDR2: MNHNS and SASEGT. Unmatched junction bases numbered 8, after V lost 0 bases and J lost 4 bases. This CDR3 has 18 residues.